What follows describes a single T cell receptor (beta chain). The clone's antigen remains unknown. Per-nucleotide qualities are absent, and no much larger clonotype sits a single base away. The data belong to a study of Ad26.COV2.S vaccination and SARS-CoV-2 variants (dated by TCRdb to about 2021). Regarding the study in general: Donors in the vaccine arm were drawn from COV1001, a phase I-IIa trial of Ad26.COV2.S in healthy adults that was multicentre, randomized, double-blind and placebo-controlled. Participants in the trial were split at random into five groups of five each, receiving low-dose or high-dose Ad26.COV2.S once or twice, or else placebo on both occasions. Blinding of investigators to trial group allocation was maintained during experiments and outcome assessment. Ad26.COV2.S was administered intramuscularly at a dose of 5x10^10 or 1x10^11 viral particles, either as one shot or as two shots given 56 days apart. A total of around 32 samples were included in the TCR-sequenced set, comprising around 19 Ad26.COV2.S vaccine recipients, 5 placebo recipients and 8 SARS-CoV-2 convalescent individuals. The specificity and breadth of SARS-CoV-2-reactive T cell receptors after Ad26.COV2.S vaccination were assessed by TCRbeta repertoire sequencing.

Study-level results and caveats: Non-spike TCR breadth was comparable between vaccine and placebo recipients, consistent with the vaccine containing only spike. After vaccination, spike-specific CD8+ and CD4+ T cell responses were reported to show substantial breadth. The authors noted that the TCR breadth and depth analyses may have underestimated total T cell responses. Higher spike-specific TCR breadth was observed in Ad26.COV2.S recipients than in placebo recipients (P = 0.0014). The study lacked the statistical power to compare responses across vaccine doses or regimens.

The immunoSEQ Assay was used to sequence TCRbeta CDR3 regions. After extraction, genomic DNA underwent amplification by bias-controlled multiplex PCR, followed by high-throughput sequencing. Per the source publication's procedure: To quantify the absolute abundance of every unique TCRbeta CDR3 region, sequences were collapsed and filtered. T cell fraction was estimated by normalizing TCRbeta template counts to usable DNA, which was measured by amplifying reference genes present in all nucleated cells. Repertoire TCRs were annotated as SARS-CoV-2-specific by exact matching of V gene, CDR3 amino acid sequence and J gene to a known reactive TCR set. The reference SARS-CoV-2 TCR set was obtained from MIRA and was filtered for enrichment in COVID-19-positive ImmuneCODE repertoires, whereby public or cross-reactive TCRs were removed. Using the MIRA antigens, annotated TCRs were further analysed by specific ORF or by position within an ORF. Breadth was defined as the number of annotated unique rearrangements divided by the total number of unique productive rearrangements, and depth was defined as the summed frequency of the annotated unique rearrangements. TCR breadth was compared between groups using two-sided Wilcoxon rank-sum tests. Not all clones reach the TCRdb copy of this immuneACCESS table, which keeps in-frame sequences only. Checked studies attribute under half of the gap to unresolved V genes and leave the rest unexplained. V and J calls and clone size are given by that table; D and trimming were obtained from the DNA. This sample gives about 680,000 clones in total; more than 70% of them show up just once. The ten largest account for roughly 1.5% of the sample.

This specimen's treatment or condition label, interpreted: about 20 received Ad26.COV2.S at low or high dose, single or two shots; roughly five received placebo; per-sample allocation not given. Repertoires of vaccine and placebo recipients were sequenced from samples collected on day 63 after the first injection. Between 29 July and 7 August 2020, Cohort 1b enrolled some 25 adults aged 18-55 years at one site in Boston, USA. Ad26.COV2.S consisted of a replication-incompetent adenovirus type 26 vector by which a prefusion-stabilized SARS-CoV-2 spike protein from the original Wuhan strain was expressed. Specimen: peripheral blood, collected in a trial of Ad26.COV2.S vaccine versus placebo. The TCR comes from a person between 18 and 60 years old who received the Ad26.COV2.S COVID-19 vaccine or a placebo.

This receptor has the CDR3 CASGVRDPYNEQFF. The sequence in DNA is TGCGCCAGCGGAGTCCGGGACCCATACAATGAGCAGTTCTTC. This sequence uses TRBV5-1 and TRBJ2-1, with the D gene tentatively TRBD1 or TRBD2, based on 5 matching bases in each. CDR1 and CDR2 are read off the germline V gene as SGHRS and YFSETQ. From the cysteine through the phenylalanine, the CDR3 covers 14 amino acids. The kept DNA is CDR3 alone, 42 bases in frame from the first base. V lost 7 bases and J lost 4 bases; the stretch between them is 15 bases long.